This T cell receptor (beta chain) emerged from a study of blood T cell repertoires in COVID-19. For the study at large: Samples of COVID-19 (acute and convalescent) were obtained from the United States, Italy and Spain. T cells, B-cell-depleted T cells, or PBMCs provided the cDNA or gDNA that served as material.

Germline CDR1 reads GTSNPN; CDR2 reads SVGIG (reference sequence). Trimming removed 4 bases from V and 2 bases from J; junction bases left unmatched: 8. There are 15 residues in the CDR3. This clone has a single count. Under the authors' procedure: Amplification with reference gene primers provided the estimates of nucleated cell counts. TCRdb keeps only in-frame clones here, not all; method: immunoSEQ multiplex PCR. V and J calls and clone size follow that table, whereas D and trimming were derived from the DNA. The sample carries around 300,000 clones, roughly 89% recorded once. The clonotype was recovered from a woman aged 40 to 50 who had recovered from COVID-19. What was sequenced was peripheral blood. The rearrangement links TRBV30 to TRBJ2-3, with 8 bases identical to TRBD1. The CDR3 DNA sequence: TGTGCCTGGACCCGGACAGGGATATTCACAGATACGCAGTATTTT. The encoded protein is CAWTRTGIFTDTQYF.